The 18 T cell receptor beta chains listed next were all sequenced from one sample in a study of blood T cell repertoires in COVID-19. Sequenced by immunoSEQ multiplex PCR; TCRdb stores in-frame clones only, minus some. The sample contains 95,000 to 100,000 clones, about 90% of which appear only once. Sequencing was performed on peripheral blood. These receptors were taken from a man aged 45 to 65 with acute or convalescent COVID-19.

This sequence joins TRBV29-1 and TRBJ2-7, with TRBD1 matching 8 bases. In germline, CDR1 is SQVTM, CDR2 ANQGSEA. Trimming cost V 7 bases and J 2 bases; bases outside gene matches: 4. The CDR3 spans 12 residues. Written as DNA, the CDR3 is TGCAGCGGACGGACAGGGCCCTACGAGCAGTACTTC. Translating gives CSGRTGPYEQYF.

This chain joins TRBV7-6 and TRBJ2-2, with 9 positions matching TRBD1. CDR3 length equals 15 residues. After removal of 4 bases from V and 5 bases from J, the junction contained 5 bases not matched to a gene. Germline CDR1 is SGHVS and CDR2 is FNYEAQ. CDR3: CASSSQGADTGELFF. DNA of the CDR3: TGTGCCAGCAGCTCACAGGGGGCAGATACCGGGGAGCTGTTTTTT. The entire variable domain, with the rest obtained from reference TRBV7-6 and TRBJ2-2, is as follows: GAGVSQSPRYKVTKRGQDVALRCDPISGHVSLYWYRQALGQGPEFLTYFNYEAQQDKSGLPNDRFSAERPEGSISTLTIQRTEQRDSAMYRCASSSQGADTGELFFGEGSRLTVL.

The V call is TRBV18, the J call TRBJ2-7; a weak D match, TRBD2 (8 bases). This CDR3 region has 19 residues. Trimming pared 4 bases from V and 5 bases from J, leaving 30 bases between. Germline CDR1 KGHSH, CDR2 LQKENI. The CDR3 sequence is CASSLATPGGGQRSDEQYF. The CDR3 DNA is TGTGCCAGCTCACTTGCTACTCCCGGGGGGGGACAGCGTTCCGACGAGCAGTACTTC.

The V and J genes are TRBV30 and TRBJ2-3, with D uncertain. Per the germline V gene, CDR1 is GTSNPN and CDR2 is SVGIG (reference sequence). Trimming cost V 0 bases and J 6 bases, with 7 bases left between them. CDR3 size: 12 residues. CDR3 bases: TGTGCCTGGAGTGTAGTTCGGGATACGCAGTATTTT. Protein sequence: CAWSVVRDTQYF.

The rearrangement joins TRBV2 to TRBJ1-4, with TRBD1 matching 7 bases. J was trimmed by 11 bases and V by 6 bases; bases with no gene match: 12. CDR3 length: 14 amino acids. CDR1 SNHLY and CDR2 FYNNEI come from the germline V gene. CDR3 nucleotides: TGTGCCAGCAGACACGGACAGGTTGAGTTTAAACTGTTTTTT. It is translated as CASRHGQVEFKLFF.

This clone is a singleton in its sample. V is TRBV5-8 and J is TRBJ1-2; 11 bases fit TRBD1. CDR3 length equals 20 residues. Germline CDR1 is SGHTS and CDR2 is YDEGEE. With V trimmed by 0 bases and J by 4 bases, 17 bases remained unmatched. Written as DNA, the CDR3 is TGTGCCAGCAGCTTGGCATTTACTGGACAGGGGGCGTCTCGGAGCTATGGCTACACCTTC. Its protein is CASSLAFTGQGASRSYGYTF.

Here the CDR3 DNA reads TGTGCCAGCAGTCCGGGACAGGGGGCCTTTGAAGCTTTCTTT. Amino acid sequence: CASSPGQGAFEAFF. The chain joins TRBV6-5 to TRBJ1-1; 12 bases map to TRBD1. Germline-derived CDR1 and CDR2 are MNHEY and SVGAGI. This CDR3 is built from 14 residues. Germline trimming cut 5 bases from V and 7 bases from J; bases unmatched to any gene: 5.

The chain has TRBV7-2 and TRBJ2-5, with D maybe TRBD1 (6 bases). Deletions cut 5 bases from V and 4 bases from J, with 11 bases between. CDR1 SGHTA and CDR2 FQGNSA come from the germline V gene. This CDR3 is 13 amino acids long. CDR3: CASSTGLSETQYF. For the CDR3, the DNA is TGTGCCAGCAGCACAGGGTTATCAGAGACCCAGTACTTC.

The CDR3 sequence: CASSSEQGSYNSPLHF. The CDR3 DNA is TGTGCCAGCAGCTCAGAACAGGGTTCCTATAATTCACCCCTCCACTTT. The chain combines TRBV7-2 with TRBJ1-6; the D gene is possibly TRBD1 (6 bases). The V end lost 4 bases, the J end lost 1 base, and 11 bases lay between the germline ends. Looked up from germline, CDR1 is SGHTA and CDR2 is FQGNSA. The CDR3 runs 16 residues. Drawing the rest from reference TRBV7-2 and TRBJ1-6, the complete variable domain is GAGVSQSPSNKVTEKGKDVELRCDPISGHTALYWYRQSLGQGLEFLIYFQGNSAPDKSGLPSDRFSAERTGGSVSTLTIQRTQQEDSAVYLCASSSEQGSYNSPLHFGNGTRLTVT.

The genes are TRBV6-4 and TRBJ1-2; the D gene is possibly TRBD1 (5 bases). Between the trimmed V and J ends, which lost 6 bases and 5 bases, there was a span of 19 bases. The CDR3 is 15 residues long. CDR1 is MRHNA, CDR2 SNTAGT, per germline. This CDR3 is CASSPSGLGAYGYTF. CDR3 sequence (DNA): TGTGCCAGCAGCCCAAGTGGCCTTGGGGCTTATGGCTACACCTTC.

The V and J genes are TRBV6-1 and TRBJ1-2; TRBD1 agrees at 7 bases. Per the germline V gene, CDR1 is MNHNS and CDR2 is SASEGT. The CDR3 is 15 residues long. Losses at the gene ends were 3 bases for V and 0 bases for J; bases not matched to a gene: 4. The CDR3 reads CASSDTGAPNYGYTF. The CDR3 coding sequence is TGTGCCAGCAGTGATACAGGGGCTCCTAACTATGGCTACACCTTC.

This sequence joins TRBV7-3 and TRBJ2-3; D call uncertain. This CDR3 contains 14 residues. V was pared by 2 bases and J by 6 bases, with 12 bases between. Germline V gene data show CDR1 as SGHTA and CDR2 as FQGTGA. CDR3 in amino acids: CASSLGPPADTQYF. For the CDR3, the DNA is TGTGCCAGCAGCTTAGGGCCCCCCGCCGATACGCAGTATTTT.

This clone has only a few counts. This chain joins TRBV5-4 and TRBJ2-2; D is perhaps TRBD2 (6 bases). This CDR3 comprises 17 residues. Per the germline V gene, CDR1 is SGHNT and CDR2 is YYREEE (reference sequence). The germline V and J ends were trimmed by 4 bases and 0 bases, with 16 bases remaining between them. CDR3: CASSRDSTKANTGELFF. The CDR3 DNA reads TGTGCCAGCAGCCGGGACTCTACCAAGGCGAACACCGGGGAGCTGTTTTTT.

The V gene is TRBV15, the J gene TRBJ2-1; 8 bases fit TRBD2. The CDR3 totals 15 residues. Germline loops: CDR1 LNHNV, CDR2 YYDKDF (reference sequence). J lost 7 bases, V lost 4 bases, and 9 bases had no gene match. The CDR3 loop reads CATSIRGGPGNEQFF. In DNA form, the CDR3 reads TGTGCCACCAGCATCCGGGGGGGCCCGGGAAATGAGCAGTTCTTC.

This clone was observed once. The rearrangement links TRBV27 to TRBJ1-6, with D perhaps matching TRBD1 (5 bases). The CDR3 is made up of 15 amino acids. The germline V and J ends were trimmed by 7 bases and 4 bases, with 14 bases remaining between them. Germline loops: CDR1 MNHEY, CDR2 SMNVEV (reference sequence). The CDR3 DNA follows: TGTGCCAGCAAGCCCGGGACTTTTTATAATTCACCCCTCCACTTT. Translation: CASKPGTFYNSPLHF.

The J gene is TRBJ2-2, the V gene TRBV11-2; TRBD2 is a possible D gene (5 bases). The V and J ends lost 0 bases and 4 bases respectively, with 12 bases between them. The CDR3 has 16 residues. Germline CDR1 and CDR2: SGHAT and FQNNGV. In DNA form, the CDR3 reads TGTGCCAGCAGCTTAGATCGAAGCGGACCCACCGGGGAGCTGTTTTTT. Translation: CASSLDRSGPTGELFF. The full variable domain, completed using reference TRBV11-2 and TRBJ2-2, is EAGVAQSPRYKIIEKRQSVAFWCNPISGHATLYWYQQILGQGPKLLIQFQNNGVVDDSQLPKDRFSAERLKGVDSTLKIQPAKLEDSAVYLCASSLDRSGPTGELFFGEGSRLTVL.

This chain joins TRBV19 and TRBJ1-1; 9 positions agree with TRBD1. Germline trimming cut 6 bases from V and 10 bases from J; bases unmatched to any gene: 12. This CDR3 has 14 amino acids. Germline-derived CDR1 and CDR2 are LNHDA and SQIVND (reference sequence). This CDR3 is CASSPQKQGARAFF. The CDR3 DNA reads TGTGCCAGTAGCCCTCAAAAACAGGGGGCGAGAGCTTTCTTT.

The CDR3: CASTQDRANTGELFF. The CDR3 nucleotides are TGTGCCAGCACCCAAGACAGGGCGAACACCGGGGAGCTGTTTTTT. This sequence joins TRBV27 and TRBJ2-2; 7 bases align to TRBD1. Trimming at V came to 7 bases and at J to 0 bases, leaving 5 bases not matched to a gene. Germline values: CDR1 MNHEY, CDR2 SMNVEV (reference sequence). The CDR3 totals 15 residues.